Each of the 29 T cell receptor beta chains below was sequenced from the same sample in a study of blood T cell repertoires in COVID-19. Profiled with immunoSEQ multiplex PCR; TCRdb holds only in-frame clones, not every one. Seen here are roughly 56,000 clones, more than 90% observed once, and the top ten hold roughly 6%. Sequenced material: peripheral blood. The receptors here all came from a man aged 45-65 years with active COVID-19.

The V gene is TRBV19, the J gene TRBJ1-1; D unresolved. The CDR3 runs 13 residues. Germline V gene lookup returns CDR1 LNHDA and CDR2 SQIVND (reference sequence). The V gene lost 7 bases and the J gene lost 0 bases, with 9 bases spanning the gap. The CDR3 nucleotides are TGTGCCAGTAAACCCGCGATGAACACTGAAGCTTTCTTT. Amino acids: CASKPAMNTEAFF.

In this sample, this clone turned up once. The same CDR3 arises from other DNA sequences in this sample as well. The J gene is TRBJ1-1, the V gene TRBV6-5; 7 nucleotides agree with TRBD1. This CDR3 has 13 residues. Trimming at V came to 5 bases and at J to 1 base, leaving 1 base not matched to a gene. Germline lookup yields CDR1 MNHEY and CDR2 SVGAGI. The CDR3 nucleotides are TGTGCCAGCAGTAGACAGGGGAACACTGAAGCTTTCTTT. Protein product: CASSRQGNTEAFF.

This chain joins TRBV9 and TRBJ1-5, with 9 bases identical to TRBD1. V dropped 2 bases and J dropped 3; count of bases not matched to a gene: 3. There are 15 residues in the CDR3. Germline V gene data show CDR1 as SGDLS and CDR2 as YYNGEE. The CDR3 protein is CASSVGQGFNQPQHF. The CDR3 DNA sequence: TGTGCCAGCAGCGTGGGACAGGGTTTCAATCAGCCCCAGCATTTT.

V and J are TRBV6-7 and TRBJ2-1; tentatively, D is TRBD1 (6 bases). TRBV6-7 is marked as an open reading frame, function uncertain. The V and J ends lost 8 bases and 7 bases respectively, with 9 bases between them. The CDR3 runs to 11 residues. The CDR3 reads CASVGANEQFF. CDR3 DNA sequence: TGTGCCAGCGTGGGGGCGAATGAGCAGTTCTTC.

This clone was recorded once. The rearrangement joins TRBV7-2 to TRBJ1-6, with TRBD1 matching 7 bases. The CDR3 is 16 residues long. CDR1 and CDR2 from the germline V gene are SGHTA and FQGNSA. V shed 4 bases, J shed 5 bases, and the junction held 8 bases outside the gene matches. CDR3 in amino acids: CASSSQPGQNNSPLHF. In DNA, the CDR3 is TGTGCCAGCAGCTCGCAACCGGGACAGAATAATTCACCCCTCCACTTT.

This rearrangement joins TRBV19 to TRBJ1-5; D possibly corresponds to TRBD1 (6 bases). V was trimmed by 5 bases and J by 2 bases, leaving 19 bases between them. The CDR3 extends over 17 amino acids. The germline gives CDR1 LNHDA, CDR2 SQIVND (reference sequence). CDR3 bases: TGTGCCAGTAGTCCTCCCCTGGGGACACATGGCAATCAGCCCCAGCATTTT. Amino acids: CASSPPLGTHGNQPQHF.

The chain employs TRBV7-7 and TRBJ2-7; D is perhaps TRBD1 (6 bases). The CDR3 is 15 residues long. Trimming removed 1 base from V and 3 bases from J, with 13 bases in between. CDR1 and CDR2 from the germline V gene are SSHAT and FNYEAQ (reference sequence). CDR3 DNA: TGTGCCAGCAGCTTAGGTCAGGGGTTAGTCTACGAGCAGTACTTC. It codes for CASSLGQGLVYEQYF.

V is TRBV4-1 and J is TRBJ2-3; 10 nucleotides align to TRBD2. V shed 6 bases, J shed 2 bases, and the junction held 8 bases outside the gene matches. The length of the CDR3 is 16 residues. Germline loops: CDR1 MGHRA, CDR2 YSYEKL. CDR3 in DNA: TGCGCCAGCAGTCTTAATAGCGGGGGGTTCACAGATACGCAGTATTTT. It translates to CASSLNSGGFTDTQYF.

V gene TRBV5-6 combines with J gene TRBJ2-7; TRBD2 matches at 11 bases. This CDR3 region has 15 residues. V gave up 0 bases and J gave up 2 bases; unmatched junction bases: 1. CDR1 is SGHDT and CDR2 is YYEEEE in the germline V gene. CDR3 region: CASSLVAGGTYEQYF. DNA for the CDR3: TGTGCCAGCAGCTTGGTAGCGGGGGGGACCTACGAGCAGTACTTC.

The V and J genes are TRBV10-3 and TRBJ2-2, with TRBD1 as a possible D gene (6 bases). The CDR3 totals 14 residues. V lost 7 bases, J lost 1 base, and 10 bases lay in between. Germline CDR1 is ENHRY and CDR2 is SYGVKD. The CDR3 reads CAINGGLNTGELFF. CDR3 DNA: TGTGCCATCAATGGGGGCTTGAACACCGGGGAGCTGTTTTTT.

The V gene is TRBV3-1 (or the pseudogene TRBV3-2), the J gene TRBJ1-5; D unresolved. Germline CDR1 LGHDT, CDR2 YNNKEL (reference sequence). Trimming took 2 bases from V and 10 from J, leaving 15 bases between them. The CDR3 runs 14 residues. The DNA of the CDR3 is TGTGCCAGCAGCCAACGGACTGGGTATCGCCCCCAGCATTTT. As protein: CASSQRTGYRPQHF.

The rearrangement joins TRBV24-1 to TRBJ1-5; D is unresolved. With 4 bases removed from V and 0 bases from J, the gap between germline ends came to 6 bases. Germline V CDR1 and CDR2: KGHDR, SFDVKD. The CDR3 has 14 amino acids. CDR3 sequence (DNA): TGTGCCACCAGTGAGGGCACTAGCAATCAGCCCCAGCATTTT. The encoded protein is CATSEGTSNQPQHF.

This clone has a single count. V is TRBV9 and J is TRBJ2-1; 10 bases map to TRBD2. Trimming removed 4 bases from V and 10 bases from J; junction bases left unmatched: 11. The CDR3 spans 15 residues. CDR1 is SGDLS, CDR2 YYNGEE, per germline. CDR3 bases: TGTGCCAGCAGCCCCCGTCTAGCGGGAGCGCCCGAGCAGTTCTTC. Its translation is CASSPRLAGAPEQFF.

The CDR3 region is CASSIAGRNEQFF. In DNA, the CDR3 is TGTGCCAGTAGTATTGCAGGGAGGAATGAGCAGTTCTTC. The chain has TRBV19 and TRBJ2-1, with D perhaps TRBD2 (6 bases). Germline CDR1 LNHDA, CDR2 SQIVND (reference sequence). The CDR3 loop spans 13 amino acids. Trimming took off 3 bases at V and 7 bases at J, with 10 bases between the two ends.

The V and J genes are TRBV4-1 and TRBJ1-2; D might be TRBD1 (5 bases). CDR1 and CDR2 (germline): MGHRA, YSYEKL. CDR3 length equals 14 residues. Trimming removed 0 bases at V and 4 bases at J, with 9 bases between. CDR3 sequence reads: CASSQEVGPYGYTF. The CDR3 region has the DNA TGCGCCAGCAGCCAAGAGGTGGGGCCCTATGGCTACACCTTC.

The sample holds one count of this clone. V usage is TRBV7-2 and J usage is TRBJ2-5; 8 bases align to TRBD2. Germline CDR1 is SGHTA and CDR2 is FQGNSA. The trim removed 6 bases at V and 1 base at J, leaving 13 bases unmatched. CDR3 size: 17 residues. In DNA form, the CDR3 reads TGTGCCAGCAGACGATACGGACTAGCCGGGGTCCAAGAGACCCAGTACTTC. It specifies CASRRYGLAGVQETQYF.

This clone was counted between two and nine times. The CDR3 DNA sequence: TGCAGCGTTAAAGGCACCCCGGGGGAGCAGTACTTC. Protein: CSVKGTPGEQYF. V and J are TRBV29-1 and TRBJ2-7, with TRBD2 as a possible D gene (5 bases). The CDR3 extends over 12 amino acids. V lost 5 bases and J 7 bases, leaving 15 bases between the germline ends. CDR1 and CDR2 (germline): SQVTM, ANQGSEA.

The J gene is TRBJ1-6, the V gene TRBV30; 7 bases are shared with TRBD1. V dropped 6 bases and J dropped 6; count of bases not matched to a gene: 5. Germline CDR1 is GTSNPN and CDR2 is SVGIG (reference sequence). The length of the CDR3 is 13 residues. In nucleotides, the CDR3 is TGTGCCTGCCAGGGGGAGGTTAATTCACCCCTCCACTTT. Translating it yields CACQGEVNSPLHF.

The chain has TRBV4-2 and TRBJ2-3; weak D call: TRBD2 (6 bases). The CDR3 totals 14 residues. Per germline, CDR1 LGHNA and CDR2 YNFKEQ. Deletions cut 1 base from V and 3 bases from J, with 8 bases between. The CDR3 nucleotides are TGTGCCAGCAGCCAAGGACGGGAGACAGATACGCAGTATTTT. It yields the protein CASSQGRETDTQYF.

This chain joins TRBV30 and TRBJ1-1; TRBD1 might be the D (5 bases). Trimming took 2 bases from V and 1 from J, leaving 8 bases between them. The CDR3 covers 13 residues. CDR1 and CDR2 from the germline V gene are GTSNPN and SVGIG (reference sequence). CDR3 in DNA: TGTGCCTGGAGTCGGACACAGAACACTGAAGCTTTCTTT. It translates to CAWSRTQNTEAFF.

V usage is TRBV5-5 and J usage is TRBJ1-1, with 12 positions matching TRBD1. After removal of 3 bases from V and 3 bases from J, the junction contained 3 bases not matched to a gene. Germline V lookup: CDR1 SGHKS, CDR2 YYEKEE (reference sequence). The CDR3 runs 15 residues. The CDR3 is CASSSGQGAYTEAFF. DNA of the CDR3: TGTGCCAGCAGCTCGGGACAGGGGGCGTACACTGAAGCTTTCTTT.

This chain connects TRBV5-4 to TRBJ2-2, with 8 nucleotides matching TRBD2. CDR1 and CDR2 from the germline V gene are SGHNT and YYREEE (reference sequence). The V gene end was trimmed by 1 base and the J gene end by 5 bases; junction bases not matched to a gene: 10. This CDR3 contains 17 residues. The CDR3 region has the DNA TGTGCCAGCAGCTTGTATGTAGGGACTAGGTTGACCGGGGAGCTGTTTTTT. Its translation: CASSLYVGTRLTGELFF.

The rearrangement joins TRBV6-6 to TRBJ1-4; D perhaps matches TRBD1 (6 bases). Trimming stripped 5 bases from V and 0 bases from J, with 25 bases between. The CDR3 spans 20 residues. Germline CDR1 and CDR2: MNHNY and SVGAGI (reference sequence). The chain's CDR3 is CASSRMLRGLRPATNEKLFF. The CDR3 DNA sequence: TGTGCCAGCAGTCGGATGCTCAGGGGTTTAAGACCCGCAACTAATGAAAAACTGTTTTTT.

The CDR3 sequence is CASSNGRETQYF. The CDR3 DNA reads TGTGCCAGCAGCAACGGGAGAGAGACCCAGTACTTC. The chain uses TRBV6-6 and TRBJ2-5; a possible D gene is TRBD2 (6 bases). V gave up 6 bases and J gave up 4 bases, with 9 bases separating them. This CDR3 has 12 amino acids. The germline V gene encodes CDR1 MNHNY and CDR2 SVGAGI (reference sequence).

This chain uses TRBV5-4 with TRBJ1-2; perhaps TRBD1 as D (6 bases). Germline V CDR1 and CDR2: SGHNT, YYREEE (reference sequence). The V gene lost 4 bases and the J gene lost 1 base, with 14 bases spanning the gap. The CDR3 extends over 15 amino acids. This CDR3 is CASSRGQFLNYGYTF. CDR3 nucleotide sequence: TGTGCCAGCAGCCGTGGACAGTTCCTTAACTATGGCTACACCTTC.

The genes are TRBV10-1 and TRBJ2-3; 9 nucleotides agree with TRBD2. Germline assignment: CDR1 WNHNN and CDR2 SYGVQD (reference sequence). The CDR3 has 20 residues. V shed 0 bases and J 5 bases; nucleotides not matched to a gene: 18. CDR3 DNA: TGCGCCAGCAGTGAGTCGGTAGCGGGAGATTCAGGGGACTGGGTAGATACGCAGTATTTT. Protein: CASSESVAGDSGDWVDTQYF.

The chain employs TRBV10-3 and TRBJ2-1; unclear D gene. Germline lookup yields CDR1 ENHRY and CDR2 SYGVKD. There are 15 residues in the CDR3. The ends were cut back, 5 bases at V and 0 bases at J, with 11 bases in the middle. The CDR3 nucleotides read TGTGCCATCAGTACTATAGCTACCTCCTACAATGAGCAGTTCTTC. It translates to CAISTIATSYNEQFF.

This chain uses TRBV2 with TRBJ2-4; possible D gene TRBD1, 6 bases. Germline values: CDR1 SNHLY, CDR2 FYNNEI. The CDR3 has 17 residues. V shed 2 bases and J shed 2 bases, with 16 bases lying between them. CDR3 loop: CASSELPDSSPKNIQYF. As DNA, the CDR3 is TGTGCCAGCAGTGAATTACCGGACAGCTCCCCCAAAAACATTCAGTACTTC.

The V call is TRBV10-3, the J call TRBJ2-3, with 8 bases that match TRBD2. V dropped 2 bases and J dropped 2; count of bases not matched to a gene: 3. CDR1 and CDR2 (germline): ENHRY, SYGVKD. This CDR3 comprises 15 residues. CDR3 DNA sequence: TGTGCCATCAGTGAGCAGCGGGGGAACACAGATACGCAGTATTTT. It yields the protein CAISEQRGNTDTQYF.